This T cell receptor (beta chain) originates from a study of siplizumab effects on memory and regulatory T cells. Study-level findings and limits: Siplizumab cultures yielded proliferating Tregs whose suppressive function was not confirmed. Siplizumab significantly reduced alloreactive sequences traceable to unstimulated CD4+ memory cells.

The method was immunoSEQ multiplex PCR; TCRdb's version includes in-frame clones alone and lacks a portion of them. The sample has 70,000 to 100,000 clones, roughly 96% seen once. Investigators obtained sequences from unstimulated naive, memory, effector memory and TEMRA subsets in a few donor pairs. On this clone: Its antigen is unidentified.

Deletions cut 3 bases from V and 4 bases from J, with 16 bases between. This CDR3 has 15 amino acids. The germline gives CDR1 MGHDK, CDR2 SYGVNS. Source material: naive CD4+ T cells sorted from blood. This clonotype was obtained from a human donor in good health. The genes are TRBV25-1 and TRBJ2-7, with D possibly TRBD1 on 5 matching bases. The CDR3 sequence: CASSDTVDTRYEQYF. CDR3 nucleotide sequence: TGTGCCAGCAGTGATACAGTGGACACGCGTTACGAGCAGTACTTC.